The 15 T cell receptor beta chains below come from one sample, sequenced in a study of control samples from healthy donors and cancer patients. This table comes from immunoSEQ multiplex PCR, and its TCRdb copy is limited to in-frame clones, with some not included. Altogether around 150,000 clones are present, about 91% being singletons, with the ten largest covering more than 1.5%. Sequenced: blood. These receptors all stem from a man aged 18-30 years in good health.

The V gene is TRBV23-1, the J gene TRBJ2-1; perhaps TRBD1 as D (5 bases). Being an ORF, TRBV23-1 has a function that is uncertain. V shed 3 bases and J shed 5 bases, with 14 bases lying between them. The CDR3 has 15 amino acids. CDR3 region: CASSQGPETDNEQFF. The CDR3 DNA reads as TGCGCCAGCAGTCAGGGGCCGGAGACTGACAATGAGCAGTTCTTC.

This sequence joins TRBV27 and TRBJ1-4, with 7 bases identical to TRBD1. Germline V gives CDR1 MNHEY, CDR2 SMNVEV (reference sequence). V lost 5 bases and J lost 3; bases outside the gene matches: 6. CDR3 length equals 15 residues. The CDR3 is CASSGPTGPNEKLFF. CDR3 DNA: TGTGCCAGCAGTGGCCCGACAGGGCCTAATGAAAAACTGTTTTTT.

This clone was counted once. This chain uses TRBV6-5 with TRBJ2-1, with D possibly matching TRBD1 (5 bases). Trimming took off 4 bases at V and 1 base at J, with 8 bases between the two ends. The germline V gene encodes CDR1 MNHEY and CDR2 SVGAGI. The CDR3 is 14 residues long. The CDR3 DNA reads as TGTGCCAGCAGTTCGGACACATCCTACAATGAGCAGTTCTTC. Protein product: CASSSDTSYNEQFF.

This clone was observed a single time. The chain employs TRBV30 and TRBJ1-2; tentatively, D is TRBD1 (5 bases). Between the trimmed V and J ends, which lost 4 bases and 6 bases, there was a span of 15 bases. The CDR3 is 13 residues long. Germline V lookup: CDR1 GTSNPN, CDR2 SVGIG (reference sequence). CDR3 residues: CAWIFGGLNGYTF. The CDR3 DNA sequence: TGTGCCTGGATTTTCGGGGGATTGAATGGCTACACCTTC.

The chain recombines TRBV5-5 with TRBJ2-6; D not certain. Trimming took 2 bases from V and 1 from J, leaving 7 bases between them. The CDR3 extends over 15 amino acids. In germline, CDR1 is SGHKS, CDR2 YYEKEE (reference sequence). CDR3 residues: CASSFLGSGANVLTF. The DNA for the CDR3 is TGTGCCAGCAGCTTTTTGGGGTCTGGGGCCAACGTCCTGACTTTC. The full variable domain, rest sourced from reference TRBV5-5 and TRBJ2-6, is DAGVTQSPTHLIKTRGQQVTLRCSPISGHKSVSWYQQVLGQGPQFIFQYYEKEERGRGNFPDRFSARQFPNYSSELNVNALLLGDSALYLCASSFLGSGANVLTFGAGSRLTVL.

The chain is built from TRBV12-3 or TRBV12-4 and TRBJ1-1, with D unresolved. The ends were cut back, 11 bases at V and 6 bases at J, with 19 bases in the middle. CDR3 length: 13 residues. Here the CDR3 reads CACILPRNAEAFF. CDR3 DNA: TGTGCCTGTATCCTACCTAGAAACGCTGAAGCTTTCTTT.

CDR3 bases: TGCGCCAGCAGCCAAGAGGAAGCGGGGGGCCCTTACAATGAGCAGTTCTTC. Encoded protein: CASSQEEAGGPYNEQFF. The genes are TRBV4-1 and TRBJ2-1; 9 bases map to TRBD2. The J segment lost 4 bases and the V segment lost 0 bases, leaving 7 bases of the junction unmatched. In germline, CDR1 is MGHRA, CDR2 YSYEKL. The CDR3 contains 17 residues.

In this sample, this clone turned up a few times. The chain employs TRBV9 and TRBJ1-2; maybe TRBD1 (5 bases). V was pared by 4 bases and J by 4 bases, with 26 bases between. This CDR3 comprises 18 residues. Per germline, CDR1 SGDLS and CDR2 YYNGEE. CDR3 bases: TGTGCCAGCAGCCTAGGGTATTCAGGGCGGAGGAGAGGCTATGGCTACACCTTC. Translation gives CASSLGYSGRRRGYGYTF.

Points on this clone: The same CDR3 is also encoded by other DNA sequences in this sample. This chain joins TRBV7-9 and TRBJ1-6; D uncertain. This CDR3 contains 12 residues. Germline assignment: CDR1 SEHNR and CDR2 FQNEAQ (reference sequence). Trimming left V 3 bases short and J 7 bases short, with 4 bases between. The CDR3 bases are TGTGCCAGCAGCTTGGGAAATTCACCCCTCCACTTT. It specifies CASSLGNSPLHF.

The chain recombines TRBV18 with TRBJ1-4; 8 bases fit TRBD1. Germline loops: CDR1 KGHSH, CDR2 LQKENI. The CDR3 totals 15 residues. Trimming at V came to 3 bases and at J to 5 bases, leaving 5 bases not matched to a gene. Written as DNA, the CDR3 is TGTGCCAGCTCACCGCAGACAGGGGTAAATGAAAAACTGTTTTTT. It is translated as CASSPQTGVNEKLFF.

The V call is TRBV9, the J call TRBJ2-2, with D unclear. Deletions cut 4 bases from V and 6 bases from J, with 13 bases between. This CDR3 contains 14 residues. Germline-derived CDR1 and CDR2 are SGDLS and YYNGEE. The CDR3 DNA reads TGTGCCAGCAGCTATCGTACTTCTGCCGGGGAGCTGTTTTTT. It is translated as CASSYRTSAGELFF.

V usage is TRBV27 and J usage is TRBJ1-5; a weak D match, TRBD1 (5 bases). CDR1 MNHEY and CDR2 SMNVEV come from the germline V gene (reference sequence). The CDR3 sequence is 15 residues long. V was cut by 6 bases and J by 2 bases, with 14 bases left in between. CDR3 residues: CASRRGGKGNQPQHF. Here the CDR3 DNA reads TGTGCCAGCAGACGGGGGGGAAAAGGCAATCAGCCCCAGCATTTT.

J is TRBJ1-4 and V is TRBV25-1, with 7 bases that match TRBD1. The length of the CDR3 is 15 residues. The V segment lost 6 bases and the J segment 3 bases; nucleotides outside the gene matches: 7. CDR1 MGHDK and CDR2 SYGVNS come from the germline V gene. CDR3: CASRDYGTANEKLFF. The CDR3 DNA reads TGTGCCAGCAGAGACTATGGGACAGCTAATGAAAAACTGTTTTTT.

The chain combines TRBV6-5 with TRBJ1-5; TRBD1 might be the D (6 bases). Germline CDR1 MNHEY, CDR2 SVGAGI. The CDR3 covers 14 residues. The V and J ends lost 2 bases and 7 bases respectively, with 12 bases between them. The CDR3 region is CASSYAGGGQPQHF. DNA for the CDR3: TGTGCCAGCAGTTACGCGGGGGGGGGCCAGCCCCAGCATTTT.

A note on this clone: At the DNA level, this CDR3 is encoded by other sequences in the same sample as well. The chain links TRBV9 to TRBJ2-2; D possibly corresponds to TRBD2 (5 bases). The CDR3 is made up of 14 amino acids. The ends were cut back, 1 base at V and 7 bases at J, with 11 bases in the middle. The V gene's germline CDR1 is SGDLS and CDR2 YYNGEE. Here the CDR3 reads CASSVSGRGGELFF. CDR3 nucleotide sequence: TGTGCCAGCAGCGTATCGGGTCGGGGCGGGGAGCTGTTTTTT. Together with reference TRBV9 and TRBJ2-2, the CDR3 gives the full variable domain: DSGVTQTPKHLITATGQRVTLRCSPRSGDLSVYWYQQSLDQGLQFLIQYYNGEERAKGNILERFSAQQFPDLHSELNLSSLELGDSALYFCASSVSGRGGELFFGEGSRLTVL.